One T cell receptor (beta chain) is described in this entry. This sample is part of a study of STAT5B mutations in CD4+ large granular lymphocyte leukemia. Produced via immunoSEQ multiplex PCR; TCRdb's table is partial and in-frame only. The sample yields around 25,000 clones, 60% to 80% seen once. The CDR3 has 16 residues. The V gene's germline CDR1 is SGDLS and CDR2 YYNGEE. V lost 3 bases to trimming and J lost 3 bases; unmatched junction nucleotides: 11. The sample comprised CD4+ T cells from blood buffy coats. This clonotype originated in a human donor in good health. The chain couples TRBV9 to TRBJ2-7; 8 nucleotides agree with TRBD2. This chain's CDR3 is CASSAPGGGALYEQYF. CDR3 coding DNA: TGTGCCAGCAGCGCGCCGGGAGGGGGAGCCCTCTACGAGCAGTACTTC.